Described below is a single T cell receptor (beta chain) sequence and its context. The source of the sample is a study of blood T cell repertoires in COVID-19. Study in general: The cDNA or gDNA used as material had been derived from T cells, B-cell-depleted T cells, or PBMCs.

Germline CDR1 and CDR2: SGHTA and FQGNSA. V was pared by 5 bases and J by 7 bases, with 12 bases between. This CDR3 comprises 13 residues. Clones were sequenced by immunoSEQ multiplex PCR, and TCRdb holds only the in-frame ones, with some missing. The data show 200,000 to 250,000 clones, around four fifths seen once. Someone with COVID-19 had been met by exposed participants within 2 weeks before study entry. Sequencing input: PBMCs or T cells enriched from blood (not recorded which). The chain couples TRBV7-2 to TRBJ1-5; a possible D gene is TRBD1 (5 bases). The receptor's source is a woman between 50 and 59 years old who had been exposed to COVID-19. CDR3 protein: CASSHRRGQPQHF. In nucleotides, the CDR3 is TGTGCCAGCAGCCACCGTAGGGGCCAGCCCCAGCATTTT.